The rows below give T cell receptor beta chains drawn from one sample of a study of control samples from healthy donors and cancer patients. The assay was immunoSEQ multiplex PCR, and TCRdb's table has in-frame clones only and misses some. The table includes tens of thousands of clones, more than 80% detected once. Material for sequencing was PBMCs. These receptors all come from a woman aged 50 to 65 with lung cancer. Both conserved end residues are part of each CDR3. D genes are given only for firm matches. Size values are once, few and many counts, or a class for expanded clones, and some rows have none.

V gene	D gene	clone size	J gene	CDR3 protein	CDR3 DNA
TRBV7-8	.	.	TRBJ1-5	CASSPRPGEGQPQHF	TGTGCCAGCAGCCCCCGGCCGGGAGAAGGACAGCCCCAGCATTTT
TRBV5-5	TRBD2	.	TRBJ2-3	CASSLIAGGTDTQYF	TGTGCCAGCAGCTTGATAGCGGGGGGCACAGATACGCAGTATTTT
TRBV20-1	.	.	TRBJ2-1	CSARGFNEQFF	TGCAGTGCTAGAGGGTTCAATGAGCAGTTCTTC
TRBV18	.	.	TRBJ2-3	CASSPIATSTDTQYF	TGTGCCAGCTCACCAATAGCGACTAGCACAGATACGCAGTATTTT
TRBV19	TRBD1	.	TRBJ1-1	CASSVTGGGEAFF	TGTGCCAGTAGTGTGACAGGGGGCGGTGAAGCTTTCTTT
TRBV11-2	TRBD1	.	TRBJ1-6	CASSLNPQGASYNSPLHF	TGTGCCAGCAGCTTAAACCCTCAGGGGGCATCCTATAATTCACCCCTCCACTTT
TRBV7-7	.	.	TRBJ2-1	CASSQGLGVEEQFF	TGTGCCAGCAGCCAAGGTCTCGGGGTAGAAGAGCAGTTCTTC
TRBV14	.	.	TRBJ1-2	CASSQGPDGYTF	TGTGCCAGCAGCCAAGGTCCAGATGGCTACACCTTC
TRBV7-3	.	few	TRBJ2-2	CASTGGGNTGELFF	TGTGCCAGCACAGGAGGGGGAAACACCGGGGAGCTGTTTTTT
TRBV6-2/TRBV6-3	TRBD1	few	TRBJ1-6	CASSQQGRNSPLHF	TGTGCCAGCAGTCAACAGGGGAGAAACTCACCCCTCCACTTT
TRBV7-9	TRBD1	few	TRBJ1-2	CASSPPGTGFGYTF	TGTGCCAGCAGCCCACCAGGGACAGGCTTCGGCTACACCTTC
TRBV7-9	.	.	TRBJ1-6	CASSFPDSPLHF	TGTGCCAGCAGCTTCCCCGATTCACCCCTCCACTTT
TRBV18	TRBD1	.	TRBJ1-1	CASSPGQINTEAFF	TGTGCCAGCTCACCGGGACAGATAAACACTGAAGCTTTCTTT
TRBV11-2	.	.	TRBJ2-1	CASSPSYNEQFF	TGTGCCAGCAGCCCAAGCTACAATGAGCAGTTCTTC
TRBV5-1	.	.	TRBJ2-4	CASSSRAGENIQYF	TGCGCCAGCAGCTCTAGAGCAGGGGAAAACATTCAGTACTTC
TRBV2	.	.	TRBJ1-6	CASSERGKYNSPLHF	TGTGCCAGCAGTGAAAGGGGGAAGTATAATTCACCCCTCCACTTT
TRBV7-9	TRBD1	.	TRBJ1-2	CASSSGQAGKGGGYTF	TGTGCCAGCAGCTCCGGACAGGCGGGGAAGGGTGGAGGCTACACCTTC
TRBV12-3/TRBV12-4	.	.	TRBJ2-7	CASSSYTLYEQYF	TGTGCCAGCAGTTCTTACACTCTCTACGAGCAGTACTTC
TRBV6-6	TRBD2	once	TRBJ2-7	CATSSGGAYEQYF	TGTGCCACTTCTAGCGGGGGGGCCTACGAGCAGTACTTC
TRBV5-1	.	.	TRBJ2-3	CASSLYLAGSVDTQYF	TGCGCCAGCAGCTTGTACCTTGCTGGGTCGGTAGATACGCAGTATTTT
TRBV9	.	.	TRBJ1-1	CASSPTATNTEAFF	TGTGCCAGCAGCCCTACGGCTACGAACACTGAAGCTTTCTTT
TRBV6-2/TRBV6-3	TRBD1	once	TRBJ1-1	CASSPGQWIFTEAFF	TGTGCCAGCAGTCCGGGACAGTGGATATTCACTGAAGCTTTCTTT
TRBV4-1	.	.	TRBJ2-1	CASSHPPGGLDEQFF	TGCGCCAGCAGCCATCCCCCCGGGGGCCTCGATGAGCAGTTCTTC
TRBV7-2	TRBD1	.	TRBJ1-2	CASSLAGGYGYTF	TGTGCCAGCAGCTTGGCAGGGGGCTATGGCTACACCTTC
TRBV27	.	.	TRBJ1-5	CASSHSRGNQPQHF	TGTGCCAGCAGCCATAGTAGGGGGAATCAGCCCCAGCATTTT
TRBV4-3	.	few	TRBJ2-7	CASSQDKGGEQYF	TGCGCCAGCAGCCAAGATAAGGGTGGCGAGCAGTACTTC
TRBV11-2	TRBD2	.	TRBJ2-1	CASTGLGTNLNEQFF	TGTGCCAGCACCGGACTCGGGACTAACCTGAATGAGCAGTTCTTC
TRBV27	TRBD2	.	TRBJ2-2	CASGWKGLAGGTGELFF	TGTGCCAGCGGTTGGAAGGGACTAGCGGGGGGCACCGGGGAGCTGTTTTTT
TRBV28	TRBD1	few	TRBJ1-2	CASSSTGGRYGYTF	TGTGCCAGCAGTTCCACAGGGGGTCGGTATGGCTACACCTTC
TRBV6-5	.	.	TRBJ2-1	CASRAGGWNEQFF	TGTGCCAGCAGAGCAGGGGGGTGGAATGAGCAGTTCTTC
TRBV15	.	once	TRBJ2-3	CATSSDGRMADTQYF	TGTGCCACCAGCAGTGACGGACGGATGGCAGATACGCAGTATTTT
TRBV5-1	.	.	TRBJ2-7	CASSQGGMSEQYF	TGCGCCAGCAGCCAGGGGGGGATGAGCGAGCAGTACTTC
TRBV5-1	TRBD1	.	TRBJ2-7	CASSWTGEAYEQYF	TGCGCCAGCAGCTGGACAGGGGAGGCCTACGAGCAGTACTTC
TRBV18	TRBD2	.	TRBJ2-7	CASSPTGLAVNYEQYF	TGTGCCAGCTCACCGACCGGACTAGCGGTTAACTACGAGCAGTACTTC
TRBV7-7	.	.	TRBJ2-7	CASSPTSGSEQYF	TGTGCCAGCAGCCCAACGTCAGGCTCCGAGCAGTACTTC
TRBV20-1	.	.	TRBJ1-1	CSAGARRAFF	TGCAGTGCAGGGGCTCGGAGGGCTTTCTTT
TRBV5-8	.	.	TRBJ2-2	CASSRGLLNTGELFF	TGTGCCAGCAGCCGAGGACTATTGAACACCGGGGAGCTGTTTTTT